By share, the clone carrying this TCR delta chain counts as medium-sized. Just one base apart from a much larger clone, this may be a read error. The same CDR3 also results from other DNA sequences found in this sample. The sample is drawn from a study of gamma-delta T cells after stem cell transplantation. TCRdb re-processed the RT-PCR reads using CATT. The table includes 1,000 or so delta-chain clones, about 9.5% detected once. The sequencing sample was made of gamma-delta T cells. This sequence originates from a human donor. It is not recorded whose cells these are; they may come from a transplant donor.

The CDR3 region has the DNA TGTGCCTGTGACTCCCTAGTAGGGAGTACCGATAACCTCATCTTT. Residues: CACDSLVGSTDNLIF. V is TRDV2 and J is TRDJ1; D is unclear. The CDR3 has 15 residues. The V gene's germline CDR1 is GEAIGNYY and CDR2 EKD.